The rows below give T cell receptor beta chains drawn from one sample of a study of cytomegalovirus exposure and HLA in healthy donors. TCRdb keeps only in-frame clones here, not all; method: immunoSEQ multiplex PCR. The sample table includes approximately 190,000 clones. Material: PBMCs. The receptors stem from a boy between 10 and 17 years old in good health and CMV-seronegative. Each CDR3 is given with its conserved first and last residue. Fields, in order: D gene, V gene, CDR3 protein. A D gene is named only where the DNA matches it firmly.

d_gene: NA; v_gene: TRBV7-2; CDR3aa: CASSLGTKETQYF
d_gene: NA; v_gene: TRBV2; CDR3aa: CASSPQGNQPQHF
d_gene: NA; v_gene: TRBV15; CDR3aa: CATSSGSVYSNQPQHF
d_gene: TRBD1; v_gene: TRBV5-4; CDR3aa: CASRDRDLNTEAFF
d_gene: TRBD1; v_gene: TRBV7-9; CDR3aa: CASSRGTGVNGNQPQHF
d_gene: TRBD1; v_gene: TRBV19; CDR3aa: CASSRTGIEAFF
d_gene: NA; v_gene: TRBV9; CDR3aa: CASSAAGSSGNTIYF
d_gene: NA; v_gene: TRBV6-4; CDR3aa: CASSVGLNSPLHF
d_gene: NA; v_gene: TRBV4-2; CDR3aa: CASSQDKGGDRYEQYF
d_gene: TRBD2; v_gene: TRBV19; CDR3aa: CASMATSGSYNEQFF
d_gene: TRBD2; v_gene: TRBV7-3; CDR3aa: CASSFGLAGYQDTQYF
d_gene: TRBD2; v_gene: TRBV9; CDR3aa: CASSARLAGGPTEQFF
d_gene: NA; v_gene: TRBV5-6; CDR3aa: CASSLLLRADYNEQFF
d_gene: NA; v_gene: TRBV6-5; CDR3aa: CASSTGSGNNEQFF
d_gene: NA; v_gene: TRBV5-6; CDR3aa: CASSLLASRTVEKLFF
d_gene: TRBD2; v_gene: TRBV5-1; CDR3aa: CASSLGLAGLYNEQFF
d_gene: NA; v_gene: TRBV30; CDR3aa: CAWNRDIRTGELFF
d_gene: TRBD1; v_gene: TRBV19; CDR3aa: CASVPVNRGETEAFF
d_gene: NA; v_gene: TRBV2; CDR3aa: CASSEWQTNEKLFF
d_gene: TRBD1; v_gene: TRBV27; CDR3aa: CASSSLRTGRGEQYF
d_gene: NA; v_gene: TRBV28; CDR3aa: CASSLRTRRGSYEQYF
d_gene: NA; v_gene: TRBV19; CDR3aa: CASTGAETQYF
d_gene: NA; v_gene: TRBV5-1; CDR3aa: CASTREGRSGNTIYF
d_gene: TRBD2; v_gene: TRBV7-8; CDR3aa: CASRGGSRTSGRNEQFF
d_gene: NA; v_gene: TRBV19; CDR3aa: CASKGRGGLLTKNIQYF
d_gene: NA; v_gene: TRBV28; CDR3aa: CASSLWAGEAFF
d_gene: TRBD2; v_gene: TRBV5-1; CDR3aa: CASSLGGVRGRDTQYF
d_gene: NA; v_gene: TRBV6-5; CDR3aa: CASSREGGIYQPQHF
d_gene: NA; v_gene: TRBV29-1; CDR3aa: CSVVGMTGYGYTF
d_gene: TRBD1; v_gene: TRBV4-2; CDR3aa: CASSQDPFTSGGTEAFF